These 25 T cell receptor beta chains originate from one sample sequenced in a study of cytomegalovirus exposure and HLA in healthy donors. With 60 Vbeta and 13 Jbeta primers, the PCR was carried out. The table came from immunoSEQ multiplex PCR; TCRdb's copy has only in-frame clones and leaves some out. This table has 100,000 or so clones, roughly 69% appearing once. Sample: PBMCs. Source of these receptors: a man aged 50 to 60 in good health and CMV-seropositive.

The table lists this clone with a few counts. This chain joins TRBV11-3 and TRBJ2-7, with a possible D match to TRBD2 (5 bases). Trimming removed 9 bases from V and 0 bases from J, with 18 bases in between. The CDR3 sequence is 15 residues long. The germline V gene has CDR1 SGHNT and CDR2 YENEEA. For the CDR3, the DNA is TGTGCCAGTAATTGGATCGGGGAGAGCTCCTACGAGCAGTACTTC. Translated: CASNWIGESSYEQYF.

This rearrangement joins TRBV5-1 to TRBJ1-5; D is uncertain. Germline V gene data show CDR1 as SGHRS and CDR2 as YFSETQ. The CDR3 is 15 residues long. Between the trimmed V and J ends, which lost 0 bases and 1 base, there was a span of 8 bases. Here the CDR3 reads CASSLDGLSNQPQHF. DNA of the CDR3: TGCGCCAGCAGCTTGGATGGGCTGAGCAATCAGCCCCAGCATTTT. The variable domain in full, with the rest retrieved from reference TRBV5-1 and TRBJ1-5, is KAGVTQTPRYLIKTRGQQVTLSCSPISGHRSVSWYQQTPGQGLQFLFEYFSETQRNKGNFPGRFSGRQFSNSRSEMNVSTLELGDSALYLCASSLDGLSNQPQHFGDGTRLSIL.

The chain couples TRBV27 to TRBJ2-6; unclear D gene. Germline CDR1 and CDR2: MNHEY and SMNVEV (reference sequence). The CDR3 runs to 15 residues. Trimming removed 0 bases at V and 2 bases at J, with 5 bases between. CDR3 loop: CASSLSLAGANVLTF. In nucleotides, the CDR3 is TGTGCCAGCAGTTTATCGTTAGCTGGGGCCAACGTCCTGACTTTC.

The chain joins TRBV7-2 to TRBJ2-3, with TRBD1 as a possible D gene (7 bases). Trimming left V 4 bases short and J 8 bases short, with 16 bases between. This CDR3 region has 14 residues. Germline values: CDR1 SGHTA, CDR2 FQGNSA. The CDR3 DNA follows: TGTGCCAGCAGCTCCAGGGGGGCTGTGGGTACGCAGTATTTT. Translation: CASSSRGAVGTQYF.

The rearrangement uses TRBV9 and TRBJ1-1; weak D call: TRBD1 (6 bases). Germline CDR1 is SGDLS and CDR2 is YYNGEE. This CDR3 is 16 amino acids long. Trimming shortened V by 0 bases and J by 7 bases, and 19 bases separated the two germline ends. The CDR3 nucleotides are TGTGCCAGCAGCGTAGCTCTGGACCCCGGCAGGGGTGAAGCTTTCTTT. Translated, it gives CASSVALDPGRGEAFF.

The chain carries TRBV7-3 and TRBJ2-2; TRBD1 might be the D (5 bases). Trimming took 0 bases from V and 7 from J, leaving 6 bases between them. This CDR3 comprises 13 residues. Germline V lookup: CDR1 SGHTA, CDR2 FQGTGA. CDR3 loop: CASSLTTVGELFF. The CDR3 region has the DNA TGTGCCAGCAGCTTAACGACAGTCGGGGAGCTGTTTTTT. The full variable domain, with the rest looked up from reference TRBV7-3 and TRBJ2-2, is GAGVSQTPSNKVTEKGKYVELRCDPISGHTALYWYRQSLGQGPEFLIYFQGTGAADDSGLPNDRFFAVRPEGSVSTLKIQRTERGDSAVYLCASSLTTVGELFFGEGSRLTVL.

This chain connects TRBV7-7 to TRBJ2-5; D gene uncertain. CDR1 and CDR2 (germline): SSHAT, FNYEAQ (reference sequence). The CDR3 is 13 amino acids. V dropped 1 base and J dropped 2 bases, with 5 bases sitting between them. CDR3 sequence (DNA): TGTGCCAGCAGCTTAGGCAGTCAAGAGACCCAGTACTTC. Its translation: CASSLGSQETQYF.

The chain couples TRBV2 to TRBJ1-2, with 7 bases fitting TRBD1. The length of the CDR3 is 15 residues. CDR1 is SNHLY, CDR2 FYNNEI, per germline. The trim removed 5 bases at V and 2 bases at J, leaving 8 bases unmatched. Here the CDR3 DNA reads TGTGCCAGCAGTCCACAGGGGATCCAGAACTATGGCTACACCTTC. It codes for CASSPQGIQNYGYTF.

The chain is built from TRBV5-8 and TRBJ1-2; D uncertain. The CDR3 length is 14 residues. V was trimmed by 0 bases and J by 8 bases, leaving 14 bases between them. Germline-derived CDR1 and CDR2 are SGHTS and YDEGEE. CDR3 sequence reads: CASSLGPAGSGYTF. The CDR3 DNA follows: TGTGCCAGCAGCTTGGGTCCGGCCGGGTCGGGCTACACCTTC.

This clone has more than one count but fewer than ten. The V call is TRBV6-6, the J call TRBJ2-7; D is ambiguous. Trimming removed 6 bases at V and 6 bases at J, with 18 bases between. Germline V gene data show CDR1 as MNHNY and CDR2 as SVGAGI (reference sequence). The CDR3 is 14 residues long. In DNA form, the CDR3 reads TGTGCCAGCAGCCGCAGCGACTCGCCGGGCGAGCAGTACTTC. This sequence encodes CASSRSDSPGEQYF.

The chain is built from TRBV5-5 and TRBJ1-1; D possibly corresponds to TRBD1 (6 bases). Germline loops: CDR1 SGHKS, CDR2 YYEKEE (reference sequence). V was cut by 4 bases and J by 1 base, with 14 bases left in between. CDR3 size: 15 residues. CDR3 region: CASSPGGQRNTEAFF. CDR3 DNA: TGTGCCAGCAGCCCCGGGGGGCAGCGGAACACTGAAGCTTTCTTT.

This clone was seen a few times. The CDR3 DNA reads as TGTGCCAGCAACAATGACAGGGGGACCTACGAGCAGTACTTC. Its translation: CASNNDRGTYEQYF. The chain joins TRBV6-4 to TRBJ2-7; TRBD1 matches at 9 bases. The V gene's germline CDR1 is MRHNA and CDR2 SNTAGT. CDR3 length: 14 residues. The V gene end was trimmed by 7 bases and the J gene end by 2 bases; junction bases not matched to a gene: 6.

V and J are TRBV12-5 and TRBJ2-1; D gene ambiguous. Germline V lookup: CDR1 LGHNT, CDR2 FRNRAP. The CDR3 is made up of 13 amino acids. The V gene lost 0 bases and the J gene lost 4 bases, with 4 bases spanning the gap. CDR3 sequence (DNA): TGTGCTAGTGGTTTGGTTAGTTACAATGAGCAGTTCTTC. Protein sequence: CASGLVSYNEQFF.

This clone showed up just once. The rearrangement links TRBV6-5 to TRBJ1-1; tentatively, D is TRBD1 (5 bases). This CDR3 region has 14 residues. V was pared by 1 base and J by 8 bases, with 14 bases between. In germline, CDR1 is MNHEY, CDR2 SVGAGI. The CDR3 region has the DNA TGTGCCAGCAGTTACTATACCCCTAGGGGAGAAGCTTTCTTT. Translation gives CASSYYTPRGEAFF.

In nucleotides, the CDR3 is TGTGCCAGCAGCCCATTTATTCAGGGCAGCACAGATACGCAGTATTTT. Protein sequence: CASSPFIQGSTDTQYF. This rearrangement joins TRBV4-2 to TRBJ2-3; D is possibly TRBD1 (5 bases). Trimming removed 4 bases from V and 0 bases from J, with 14 bases in between. CDR1 and CDR2 from the germline V gene are LGHNA and YNFKEQ. The CDR3 runs to 16 residues.

This clone has a handful of counts. J is TRBJ1-2 and V is TRBV6-5; a possible D gene is TRBD1 (5 bases). The length of the CDR3 is 13 residues. Germline lookup yields CDR1 MNHEY and CDR2 SVGAGI. V was clipped by 2 bases and J by 2 bases, with 6 bases between them. The CDR3 here is CASSYGGNYGYTF. The CDR3, as DNA: TGTGCCAGCAGTTACGGGGGGAACTATGGCTACACCTTC.

The J gene is TRBJ1-1, the V gene TRBV9, with TRBD1 identical over 7 bases. This CDR3 spans 13 amino acids. CDR1 is SGDLS and CDR2 is YYNGEE in the germline V gene. Trimming took 5 bases from V and 1 from J; bases not matched to a gene: 2. This CDR3 reads CASSRQGNTEAFF. For the CDR3, the DNA is TGTGCCAGCAGTAGACAGGGGAACACTGAAGCTTTCTTT.

The chain couples TRBV5-1 to TRBJ2-7; D is possibly TRBD1 (5 bases). Germline V lookup: CDR1 SGHRS, CDR2 YFSETQ. CDR3 size: 15 residues. The V end was cut by 4 bases, the J end by 0 bases, with 14 bases between. CDR3 in DNA: TGCGCCAGCAGCAAACAGGATCCTAGCTCCTACGAGCAGTACTTC. This translates into CASSKQDPSSYEQYF.

The chain employs TRBV6-5 and TRBJ2-3, with D possibly matching TRBD1 (6 bases). The ends were cut back, 5 bases at V and 3 bases at J, with 15 bases in the middle. The CDR3 covers 15 residues. CDR1 and CDR2 from the germline V gene are MNHEY and SVGAGI. The CDR3, as DNA: TGTGCCAGCAGTCGGACAGTAACTAGAACAGATACGCAGTATTTT. It translates to CASSRTVTRTDTQYF.

The chain is built from TRBV11-2 and TRBJ1-4, with D perhaps matching TRBD1 (5 bases). V gave up 5 bases and J gave up 3 bases, with 7 bases separating them. Germline loops: CDR1 SGHAT, CDR2 FQNNGV. The CDR3 is 13 residues long. CDR3 amino acids: CASSRQSNEKLFF. As DNA, the CDR3 is TGTGCCAGCAGCAGACAGTCTAATGAAAAACTGTTTTTT.

The chain recombines TRBV7-3 with TRBJ2-2; unclear D gene. CDR1 is SGHTA, CDR2 FQGTGA, per germline. The CDR3 loop spans 12 amino acids. Trimming left V 5 bases short and J 7 bases short, with 8 bases between. The CDR3: CASSEQRGELFF. For the CDR3, the DNA is TGTGCCAGCAGCGAACAACGCGGGGAGCTGTTTTTT.

This chain connects TRBV5-1 to TRBJ2-1; 10 bases fit TRBD1. Germline CDR1 and CDR2: SGHRS and YFSETQ. This CDR3 is 17 amino acids long. Trimming at V came to 4 bases and at J to 5 bases, leaving 12 bases not matched to a gene. CDR3 in DNA: TGCGCCAGCAGCCGGAACCCCGGGACAGGGGTTAACAATGAGCAGTTCTTC. This sequence encodes CASSRNPGTGVNNEQFF.

V usage is TRBV2 and J usage is TRBJ2-1, with TRBD2 matching over 8 bases. The CDR3 totals 17 residues. The V gene's germline CDR1 is SNHLY and CDR2 FYNNEI. V shed 6 bases, J shed 4 bases, and the junction held 14 bases outside the gene matches. The CDR3 here is CASSRGLGEGLYNEQFF. DNA of the CDR3: TGTGCCAGCAGCCGGGGACTAGGGGAGGGCTTATACAATGAGCAGTTCTTC.

The chain combines TRBV5-4 with TRBJ2-1; possibly TRBD1 for D (6 bases). Germline CDR1 is SGHNT and CDR2 is YYREEE (reference sequence). V lost 4 bases, J lost 3 bases, and 17 bases lay in between. This CDR3 region has 16 residues. CDR3 sequence: CASSPIRDTNYNEQFF. The CDR3 DNA sequence: TGTGCCAGCAGCCCCATCCGGGACACAAACTACAATGAGCAGTTCTTC.

This clone was picked up a small number of times. CDR3 in DNA: TGTGCCAGCTCACCTGGGCAGACCATTCGATTAAACTATGGCTACACCTTC. Amino acids: CASSPGQTIRLNYGYTF. The chain employs TRBV18 and TRBJ1-2; D call uncertain. The germline V and J ends were trimmed by 3 bases and 2 bases, with 19 bases remaining between them. The CDR3 consists of 17 residues. Germline CDR1 is KGHSH and CDR2 is LQKENI.